This T cell receptor (beta chain) comes out of a study of blood T cell repertoires in COVID-19. Study-level information: T cells, B-cell-depleted T cells, or PBMCs provided the cDNA or gDNA that served as material.

In the authors' methods: Amplifying reference gene primers gave estimates of nucleated cell counts. The method was immunoSEQ multiplex PCR; TCRdb's version includes in-frame clones alone and lacks a portion of them. That table gives V, J and clone size, and the DNA gave D and trimming. The data contain approximately 150,000 clones, around 89% of them singletons. The specimen sequenced was peripheral blood. The TCR originated in a woman aged 55-69 years with active COVID-19.

In DNA, the CDR3 is TGTGCCAGTAGTATTTCAGCGGAGAGCTCCTACAATGAGCAGTTCTTC. Its translation: CASSISAESSYNEQFF. The chain recombines TRBV19 with TRBJ2-1; D might be TRBD2 (5 bases). V was trimmed by 3 bases and J by 0 bases, leaving 12 bases between them. Per the germline V gene, CDR1 is LNHDA and CDR2 is SQIVND (reference sequence). The CDR3 sequence is 16 residues long.